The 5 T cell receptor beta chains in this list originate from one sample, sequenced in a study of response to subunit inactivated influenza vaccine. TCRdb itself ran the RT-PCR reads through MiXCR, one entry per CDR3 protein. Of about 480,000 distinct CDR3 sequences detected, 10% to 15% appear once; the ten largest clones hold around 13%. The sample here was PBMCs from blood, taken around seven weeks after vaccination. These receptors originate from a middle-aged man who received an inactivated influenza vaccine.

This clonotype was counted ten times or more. The CDR3 coding sequence is TGTGCCAGCAGCTTAGAAGTGGTGGGCGTCTACGAGCAGTACTTC. Encoded protein: CASSLEVVGVYEQYF. V usage is TRBV7-2 and J usage is TRBJ2-7; D is unclear. V dropped 1 base and J dropped 3 bases, with 13 bases sitting between them. The V gene's germline CDR1 is SGHTA and CDR2 FQGNSA. This CDR3 region has 15 residues.

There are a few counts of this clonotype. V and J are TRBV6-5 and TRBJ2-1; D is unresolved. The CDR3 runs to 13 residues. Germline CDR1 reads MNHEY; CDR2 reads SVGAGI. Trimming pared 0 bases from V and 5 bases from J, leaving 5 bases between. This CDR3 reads CASSYSGDNEQFF. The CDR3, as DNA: TGTGCCAGCAGTTACTCAGGAGACAATGAGCAGTTCTTC.

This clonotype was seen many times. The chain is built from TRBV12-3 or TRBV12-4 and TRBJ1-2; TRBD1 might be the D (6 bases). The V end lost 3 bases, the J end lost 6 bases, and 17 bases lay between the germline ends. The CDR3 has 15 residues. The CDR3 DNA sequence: TGTGCCAGCAGTTTTAGGGGGGCGCCTTTTGATGGCTACACCTTC. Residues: CASSFRGAPFDGYTF.

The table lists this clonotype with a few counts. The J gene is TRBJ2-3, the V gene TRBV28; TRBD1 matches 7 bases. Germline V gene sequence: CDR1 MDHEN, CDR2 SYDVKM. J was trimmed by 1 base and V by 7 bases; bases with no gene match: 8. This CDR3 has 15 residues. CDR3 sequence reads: CASKRQGKGTDTQYF. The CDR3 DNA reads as TGTGCCAGCAAAAGACAGGGTAAAGGCACAGATACGCAGTATTTT. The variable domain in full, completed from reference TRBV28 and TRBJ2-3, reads DVKVTQSSRYLVKRTGEKVFLECVQDMDHENMFWYRQDPGLGLRLIYFSYDVKMKEKGDIPEGYSVSREKKERFSLILESASTNQTSMYLCASKRQGKGTDTQYFGPGTRLTVL.

The CDR3 sequence: CSARQLIDREAYEQYF. Here the CDR3 DNA reads TGCAGTGCTAGACAACTTATCGACAGGGAAGCCTACGAGCAGTACTTC. The gene calls are TRBV20-1 and TRBJ2-7, with 7 bases fitting TRBD1. V gave up 2 bases and J gave up 2 bases; unmatched junction bases: 12. The CDR3 consists of 16 residues. From germline, CDR1 is DFQATT and CDR2 SNEGSKA (reference sequence).